These 8 T cell receptor beta chains share one sample of origin, sequenced in a study of cytomegalovirus exposure and HLA in healthy donors. The PCR ran on 60 Vbeta and 13 Jbeta primers. Only in-frame clones appear in the TCRdb table, and some are missing; sequencing was by immunoSEQ multiplex PCR. In the table there are about 110,000 clones, around 80% of which are singletons. Sequencing used PBMCs. These receptors were collected from a man aged 35 to 55 in good health and CMV-seropositive.

The V and J genes are TRBV10-3 and TRBJ1-1; D is undetermined. V was cut by 3 bases and J by 4 bases, with 12 bases left in between. The germline gives CDR1 ENHRY, CDR2 SYGVKD. The CDR3 has 14 residues. The CDR3, as DNA: TGTGCCATCAGTGATACTGGGAGGAGCACTGAAGCTTTCTTT. Translation gives CAISDTGRSTEAFF.

This chain uses TRBV5-4 with TRBJ2-1; possible D gene TRBD1, 6 bases. Germline CDR1 reads SGHNT; CDR2 reads YYREEE (reference sequence). The V end was cut by 4 bases, the J end by 0 bases, with 11 bases between. CDR3 size: 15 residues. CDR3 region: CASSHRASSYNEQFF. The CDR3 nucleotides are TGTGCCAGCAGCCACAGGGCTAGCTCCTACAATGAGCAGTTCTTC.

The rearrangement links TRBV18 to TRBJ2-7; 11 nucleotides align to TRBD2. Germline V gene sequence: CDR1 KGHSH, CDR2 LQKENI. There are 17 residues in the CDR3. Trimming removed 3 bases from V and 0 bases from J; junction bases left unmatched: 7. CDR3 nucleotides: TGTGCCAGCTCACCGGGGCTAGCGGGGGGCCTCTCCTACGAGCAGTACTTC. As protein: CASSPGLAGGLSYEQYF.

CDR3 loop: CASSQSSGEQYF. The DNA of the CDR3 is TGCGCCAGCAGTCAATCTAGCGGCGAGCAGTACTTC. The chain combines TRBV23-1 with TRBJ2-5; D is possibly TRBD2 (6 bases). Gene TRBJ2-7 matches the end of the DNA better, so the J call may be wrong. TRBV23-1 is an open reading frame, and its role is uncertain. This CDR3 region has 12 residues.

The genes are TRBV7-9 and TRBJ2-3; 9 bases map to TRBD2. Germline V lookup: CDR1 SEHNR, CDR2 FQNEAQ (reference sequence). V lost 4 bases and J lost 5; bases outside the gene matches: 10. The CDR3 runs 16 residues. In DNA, the CDR3 is TGTGCCAGCAGCTCCCCTGGCGGGGGGGAAGGAGATACGCAGTATTTT. Its translation: CASSSPGGGEGDTQYF.

In DNA form, the CDR3 reads TGCGCCAGCAGCCCACTAGCGGCCCGTCCCAACGAGCAGTACTTC. Translation gives CASSPLAARPNEQYF. This sequence joins TRBV5-1 and TRBJ2-7; 8 bases fit TRBD2. V gave up 4 bases and J gave up 5 bases; unmatched junction bases: 11. CDR1 and CDR2 (germline): SGHRS, YFSETQ. The CDR3 is 15 amino acids.

As regards this clone: Relative to the germline gene, one junction end is altered; a read error may explain this. V is TRBV2 and J is TRBJ2-6; TRBD1 is a possible D gene (6 bases). This CDR3 is 16 amino acids long. Per the germline V gene, CDR1 is SNHLY and CDR2 is FYNNEI. CDR3 DNA: TGTGCCAGCGGTTCCAGGGGTAGCTCTGGGGCCAACGGCCTGACTTTC. Protein: CASGSRGSSGANGLTF.

J is TRBJ2-7 and V is TRBV7-8; tentatively, D is TRBD1 (6 bases). Trimming removed 2 bases from V and 4 bases from J, with 15 bases in between. Germline V gives CDR1 SGHVS, CDR2 FQNEAQ. This CDR3 has 15 residues. This CDR3 reads CASSLRGRGVYEQYF. In nucleotides, the CDR3 is TGTGCCAGCAGCTTAAGAGGCAGGGGAGTGTACGAGCAGTACTTC.